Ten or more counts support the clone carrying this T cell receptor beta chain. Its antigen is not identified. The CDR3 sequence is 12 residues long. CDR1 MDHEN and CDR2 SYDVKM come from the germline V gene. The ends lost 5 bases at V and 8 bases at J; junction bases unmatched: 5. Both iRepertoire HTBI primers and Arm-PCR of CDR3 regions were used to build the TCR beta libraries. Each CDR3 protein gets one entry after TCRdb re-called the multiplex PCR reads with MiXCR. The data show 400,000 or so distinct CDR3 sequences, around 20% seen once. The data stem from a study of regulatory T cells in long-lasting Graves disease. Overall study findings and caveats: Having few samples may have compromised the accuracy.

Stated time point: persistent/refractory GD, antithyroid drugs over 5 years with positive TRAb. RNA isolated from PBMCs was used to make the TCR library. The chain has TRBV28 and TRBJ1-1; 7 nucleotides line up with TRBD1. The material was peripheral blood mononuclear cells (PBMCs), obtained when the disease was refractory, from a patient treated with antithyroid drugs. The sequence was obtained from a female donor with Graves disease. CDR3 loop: CASSIRDSEAFF. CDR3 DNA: TGTGCCAGCAGTATCCGGGACAGCGAAGCTTTCTTT.